The 32 T cell receptor beta chains in this list originate from one sample, sequenced in a study of T cells in Graves' hyperthyroidism and ophthalmopathy. The source material, RNA transcripts, was used to amplify TCR beta CDR3 regions. Carried out on the TCR CDR3, a first-round RT-PCR used the HTBI primer set. TCRdb reprocessed the multiplex PCR reads via MiXCR and lists one record per CDR3 protein. This sample has 620,000 or so distinct CDR3 sequences, with about 14% found just once. Source material: blood. Source of these receptors: a woman aged 50 to 60 with Graves' ophthalmopathy.

There are many counts of this clonotype. This chain connects TRBV29-1 to TRBJ2-1; D may match TRBD1 or TRBD2 (5 bases each). Trimming cost V 4 bases and J 5 bases, with 12 bases left between them. In germline, CDR1 is SQVTM, CDR2 ANQGSEA. CDR3 length: 13 amino acids. The CDR3 nucleotides are TGCAGCGTTGTGGGACGGATAAACAATGAGCAGTTCTTC. It yields the protein CSVVGRINNEQFF.

This chain joins TRBV7-2 and TRBJ2-1; tentatively, D is TRBD2 (5 bases). Looked up from germline, CDR1 is SGHTA and CDR2 is FQGNSA. V lost 2 bases and J 9 bases, leaving 11 bases between the germline ends. The CDR3 has 13 residues. In nucleotides, the CDR3 is TGTGCCAGCAGCTTACCCGGGATTGGTGAGCAGTTCTTC. It encodes CASSLPGIGEQFF.

This clonotype was seen a handful of times. This rearrangement joins TRBV20-1 to TRBJ2-1; 11 bases match TRBD2. V dropped 3 bases and J dropped 2; count of bases not matched to a gene: 6. Germline CDR1 DFQATT, CDR2 SNEGSKA (reference sequence). The CDR3 covers 16 residues. The CDR3 sequence: CSASIIAGGPYNEQFF. The CDR3 DNA reads TGCAGTGCTAGTATAATAGCGGGAGGGCCCTACAATGAGCAGTTCTTC.

This clonotype was found many times. J is TRBJ1-2 and V is TRBV3-1; D gene uncertain. The germline V gene has CDR1 LGHDT and CDR2 YNNKEL (reference sequence). The germline V and J ends were trimmed by 0 bases and 0 bases, with 11 bases remaining between them. The CDR3 consists of 16 residues. CDR3 loop: CASSQEYGNTNYGYTF. DNA for the CDR3: TGTGCCAGCAGCCAAGAGTATGGAAATACTAACTATGGCTACACCTTC.

This clonotype was recorded many times. V is TRBV7-3 and J is TRBJ2-2; TRBD1 is a possible D gene (6 bases). V lost 5 bases and J 1 base, leaving 17 bases between the germline ends. Per germline, CDR1 SGHTA and CDR2 FQGTGA. This CDR3 is 17 amino acids long. CDR3 region: CASSRLIGTRNTGELFF. The CDR3 nucleotides read TGTGCCAGCAGCCGATTAATCGGGACAAGGAACACCGGGGAGCTGTTTTTT.

This clonotype was seen ten or more times. The chain joins TRBV12-3 or TRBV12-4 to TRBJ1-1; TRBD1 might be the D (5 bases). Trimming removed 8 bases from V and 5 bases from J, with 12 bases in between. The CDR3 spans 12 residues. This CDR3 is CASATVGTEAFF. In DNA form, the CDR3 reads TGTGCCAGCGCGACAGTGGGGACTGAAGCTTTCTTT.

V usage is TRBV12-3 or TRBV12-4 and J usage is TRBJ2-3; 8 bases map to TRBD2. Germline trimming cut 2 bases from V and 1 base from J; bases unmatched to any gene: 5. The CDR3 is made up of 16 amino acids. The CDR3 loop reads CASSLNLREGTDTQYF. CDR3 sequence (DNA): TGTGCCAGCAGTTTAAATTTGCGGGAGGGCACAGATACGCAGTATTTT.

A remark on this clonotype: In this CDR3 the conserved last residue, phenylalanine or tryptophan, is missing, so a read error is likely. The chain has TRBV5-1 and TRBJ1-6; TRBD1 aligns across 7 bases. The CDR3 spans 17 residues. V lost 4 bases to trimming and J lost 0 bases; unmatched junction nucleotides: 7. Germline V gives CDR1 SGHRS, CDR2 YFSETQ. The CDR3 spells CASSHLGDSSYNSPLHL. In DNA, the CDR3 is TGCGCCAGCAGCCATCTTGGGGACAGCTCCTATAATTCACCCCTCCACCTT.

The table lists this clonotype with many counts. The V gene is TRBV2, the J gene TRBJ1-1, with 8 bases that match TRBD1. CDR3 length: 14 amino acids. CDR1 is SNHLY and CDR2 is FYNNEI in the germline V gene. Trimming removed 7 bases from V and 1 base from J; junction bases left unmatched: 5. The CDR3 is CASTGQGWNTEAFF. The CDR3 DNA sequence: TGTGCCAGCACCGGACAGGGTTGGAACACTGAAGCTTTCTTT.

This clonotype was seen a handful of times. The genes are TRBV10-3 and TRBJ1-3; D not certain. CDR1 and CDR2 (germline): ENHRY, SYGVKD. The V and J ends lost 6 bases and 4 bases respectively, with 13 bases between them. CDR3 length: 14 residues. CDR3 region: CAISTLPVGNTIYF. The CDR3 coding sequence is TGTGCCATCAGCACCCTCCCGGTAGGAAACACCATATATTTT.

This clonotype was counted ten times or more. CDR3 protein: CASDEARRAIGANVLTF. CDR3 coding DNA: TGTGCCAGCGACGAGGCTCGCAGGGCAATAGGGGCCAACGTCCTGACTTTC. The genes are TRBV7-9 and TRBJ2-6, with a weak D call TRBD1 (5 bases). The CDR3 runs 17 residues. The germline V gene has CDR1 SEHNR and CDR2 FQNEAQ (reference sequence). Trimming took 8 bases from V and 4 from J, leaving 21 bases between them.

In the case of this clonotype: A much larger clonotype is one base distant, so this may be a read error. The chain couples TRBV10-3 to TRBJ2-7; D possibly matches TRBD1 or TRBD2 (5 bases each). Germline assignment: CDR1 ENHRY and CDR2 SYGVKD. This CDR3 has 15 amino acids. CDR3 protein: CATSESLGGAYEQYF. Here the CDR3 DNA reads TGTGCCACCAGTGAGTCGCTTGGGGGAGCCTACGAGCAGTACTTC.

This clonotype was found a few times. The DNA for the CDR3 is TGTGCCAGCAGCCAACGTCAGGGGAGCTCCTACAATGAGCAGTTCTTC. This translates into CASSQRQGSSYNEQFF. This chain links TRBV14 with TRBJ2-1; D is perhaps TRBD1 (6 bases). Per germline, CDR1 SGHDN and CDR2 FVKESK. Trimming removed 2 bases at V and 0 bases at J, with 11 bases between. The CDR3 covers 16 residues.

The chain has TRBV6-9 and TRBJ2-3, with 8 bases identical to TRBD1. Germline loops: CDR1 MNHGY, CDR2 SVAAGI. V gave up 3 bases and J gave up 2 bases; unmatched junction bases: 7. The CDR3 totals 16 residues. The CDR3 region is CASSYPTGGNTDTQYF. For the CDR3, the DNA is TGTGCCAGCAGTTACCCCACAGGGGGAAACACAGATACGCAGTATTTT.

This clonotype came up many times. The J gene is TRBJ2-1, the V gene TRBV5-1, with D hard to call. CDR3 length: 14 residues. Germline V lookup: CDR1 SGHRS, CDR2 YFSETQ. With 2 bases removed from V and 0 bases from J, the gap between germline ends came to 6 bases. The CDR3 loop reads CASSFRSSYNEQFF. CDR3 nucleotides: TGCGCCAGCAGCTTCAGGAGCTCCTACAATGAGCAGTTCTTC.

This clonotype was counted many times. The chain carries TRBV28 and TRBJ2-5, with D uncertain. The CDR3 loop spans 12 amino acids. The germline CDR1 and CDR2 sequences are MDHEN and SYDVKM. Between the trimmed V and J ends, which lost 3 bases and 5 bases, there was a span of 7 bases. CDR3 DNA sequence: TGTGCCAGCAGTTTGCTTCGGGAGACCCAGTACTTC. Protein product: CASSLLRETQYF. The full variable domain, completed using reference TRBV28 and TRBJ2-5, is DVKVTQSSRYLVKRTGEKVFLECVQDMDHENMFWYRQDPGLGLRLIYFSYDVKMKEKGDIPEGYSVSREKKERFSLILESASTNQTSMYLCASSLLRETQYFGPGTRLLVL.

This clonotype was observed many times. The chain joins TRBV6-1 to TRBJ1-1; D might be TRBD1 (6 bases). V was pared by 5 bases and J by 7 bases, with 14 bases between. The CDR3 loop spans 13 amino acids. Looked up from germline, CDR1 is MNHNS and CDR2 is SASEGT. The CDR3 DNA follows: TGTGCCAGCAGTTTACGAGGGGGGTTTGAAGCTTTCTTT. Protein sequence: CASSLRGGFEAFF.

A word on this clonotype: A read error may explain this, as a much larger clone is one base away. The chain joins TRBV30 to TRBJ2-1; TRBD1 agrees at 7 bases. V trimming: 1 base; J trimming: 0 bases; junction bases outside the gene matches: 12. This CDR3 spans 18 amino acids. Germline CDR1 and CDR2: GTSNPN and SVGIG (reference sequence). The CDR3 sequence is CAWSGQPAQGSSYNEQFF. The CDR3 bases are TGTGCCTGGAGTGGCCAACCGGCACAGGGGAGCTCCTACAATGAGCAGTTCTTC.

This clonotype has a count of ten or more. The genes are TRBV12-3 or TRBV12-4 and TRBJ1-3; D remains ambiguous. This CDR3 comprises 13 residues. V lost 11 bases, J lost 4 bases, and 15 bases lay in between. CDR3 sequence: CAGGPVSGNTIYF. The CDR3, as DNA: TGTGCCGGTGGGCCTGTCTCCGGAAACACCATATATTTT.

This clonotype was seen many times. J is TRBJ2-1 and V is TRBV14, with no clear D. The CDR3 totals 13 residues. V was trimmed by 0 bases and J by 9 bases, leaving 9 bases between them. Per the germline V gene, CDR1 is SGHDN and CDR2 is FVKESK. CDR3 region: CASSQDRLGEQFF. CDR3 bases: TGTGCCAGCAGCCAAGACCGTCTGGGTGAGCAGTTCTTC.

This clonotype has a count of ten or more. J is TRBJ2-1 and V is TRBV5-1, with TRBD1 matching 7 bases. The V gene end was trimmed by 1 base and the J gene end by 7 bases; junction bases not matched to a gene: 11. Germline CDR1 and CDR2: SGHRS and YFSETQ. The CDR3 has 16 residues. The CDR3 here is CASSLTSGTDWNEQFF. CDR3 in DNA: TGCGCCAGCAGCTTGACATCCGGGACAGACTGGAATGAGCAGTTCTTC.

This chain links TRBV12-3 or TRBV12-4 with TRBJ2-2; D not certain. The V end was cut by 3 bases, the J end by 0 bases, with 8 bases between. CDR3 length equals 15 residues. CDR3 sequence reads: CASSLTLPNTGELFF. The CDR3 nucleotides read TGTGCCAGCAGTTTGACCTTGCCGAACACCGGGGAGCTGTTTTTT.

This clonotype was seen only a few times. This rearrangement joins TRBV7-2 to TRBJ2-1; D ambiguous. Trimming shortened V by 1 base and J by 6 bases, and 13 bases separated the two germline ends. This CDR3 spans 15 amino acids. The germline gives CDR1 SGHTA, CDR2 FQGNSA. The chain's CDR3 is CASSLVFTNSNEQFF. CDR3 DNA sequence: TGTGCCAGCAGCTTAGTTTTCACCAACTCCAATGAGCAGTTCTTC. Based on the CDR3 plus reference TRBV7-2 and TRBJ2-1, the full variable domain is GAGVSQSPSNKVTEKGKDVELRCDPISGHTALYWYRQSLGQGLEFLIYFQGNSAPDKSGLPSDRFSAERTGGSVSTLTIQRTQQEDSAVYLCASSLVFTNSNEQFFGPGTRLTVL.

The sample holds many counts of this clonotype. This rearrangement joins TRBV6-2 or TRBV6-3 to TRBJ1-1, with TRBD1 as a possible D gene (5 bases). From germline, CDR1 is MNHEY and CDR2 SVGEGT. CDR3 length: 13 residues. The germline V and J ends were trimmed by 6 bases and 1 base, with 9 bases remaining between them. CDR3 residues: CASSDRTNTEAFF. The CDR3 DNA reads as TGTGCCAGCAGCGACAGAACGAACACTGAAGCTTTCTTT.

This clonotype appeared once. The rearrangement joins TRBV19 to TRBJ1-5; no clear D. Deletions cut 5 bases from V and 10 bases from J, with 12 bases between. This CDR3 region has 12 residues. Germline values: CDR1 LNHDA, CDR2 SQIVND (reference sequence). DNA for the CDR3: TGTGCCAGTAGTTTCGTGACCGGACCCCAGCATTTT. Translating gives CASSFVTGPQHF.

The chain recombines TRBV29-1 with TRBJ2-7; D is possibly TRBD2 (6 bases). This CDR3 is built from 13 residues. The V end lost 8 bases, the J end lost 2 bases, and 16 bases lay between the germline ends. The germline V gene has CDR1 SQVTM and CDR2 ANQGSEA. This chain's CDR3 is CSIRGGSAYEQYF. CDR3 in DNA: TGCAGCATCCGTGGAGGGAGCGCCTACGAGCAGTACTTC.

In its sample, this clonotype was seen once. A much larger clone lies one base from this, so it may be a read error. The chain uses TRBV7-2 and TRBJ2-7, with a weak D call TRBD1 (6 bases). The germline V gene has CDR1 SGHTA and CDR2 FQGNSA. Trimming removed 4 bases from V and 0 bases from J, with 13 bases in between. This CDR3 has 15 amino acids. CDR3 amino acids: CASSSGTWGSYEQYF. The CDR3 DNA reads TGTGCCAGCAGCTCCGGGACATGGGGCTCCTACGAGCAGTACTTC.

This clonotype was recorded at least ten times. The V gene is TRBV12-3 or TRBV12-4, the J gene TRBJ2-7, with 10 bases matching TRBD1. This CDR3 spans 15 amino acids. J lost 0 bases, V lost 5 bases, and 4 bases had no gene match. This chain's CDR3 is CASSKGQGISYEQYF. Here the CDR3 DNA reads TGTGCCAGCAGTAAGGGACAGGGGATCTCCTACGAGCAGTACTTC.

The rearrangement joins TRBV12-3 or TRBV12-4 to TRBJ2-1; D is possibly TRBD2 (6 bases). V was clipped by 8 bases and J by 0 bases, with 14 bases between them. There are 15 residues in the CDR3. The CDR3 DNA reads as TGTGCCAGCGGCGGGACTCGCAGCTCCTACAATGAGCAGTTCTTC. As protein: CASGGTRSSYNEQFF.

This clonotype was counted many times. The rearrangement joins TRBV11-2 to TRBJ2-3; weak D call: TRBD2 (5 bases). Germline assignment: CDR1 SGHAT and CDR2 FQNNGV. The V gene lost 4 bases and the J gene lost 4 bases, with 15 bases spanning the gap. The CDR3 contains 15 residues. In nucleotides, the CDR3 is TGTGCCAGCAGCTCCGGGGTAGTCGCCCCAGATACGCAGTATTTT. Translated, it gives CASSSGVVAPDTQYF.

The chain joins TRBV25-1 to TRBJ2-3; D may be TRBD1 (6 bases). V lost 5 bases and J 2 bases, leaving 23 bases between the germline ends. Germline V CDR1 and CDR2: MGHDK, SYGVNS. The CDR3 runs 18 residues. CDR3 residues: CASSQNPGEYGTTDTQYF. As DNA, the CDR3 is TGTGCCAGCAGTCAAAATCCAGGGGAATACGGAACCACAGATACGCAGTATTTT.

In this sample, this clonotype turned up a few times. The chain is built from TRBV28 and TRBJ2-2, with a tentative D call TRBD1 (5 bases). CDR1 and CDR2 (germline): MDHEN, SYDVKM. The CDR3 length is 19 residues. V was clipped by 6 bases and J by 1 base, with 24 bases between them. The CDR3 region has the DNA TGTGCCAGCAGCCTCTCGATCCTGGCAGGGCGAAAGAACACCGGGGAGCTGTTTTTT. The encoded protein is CASSLSILAGRKNTGELFF.